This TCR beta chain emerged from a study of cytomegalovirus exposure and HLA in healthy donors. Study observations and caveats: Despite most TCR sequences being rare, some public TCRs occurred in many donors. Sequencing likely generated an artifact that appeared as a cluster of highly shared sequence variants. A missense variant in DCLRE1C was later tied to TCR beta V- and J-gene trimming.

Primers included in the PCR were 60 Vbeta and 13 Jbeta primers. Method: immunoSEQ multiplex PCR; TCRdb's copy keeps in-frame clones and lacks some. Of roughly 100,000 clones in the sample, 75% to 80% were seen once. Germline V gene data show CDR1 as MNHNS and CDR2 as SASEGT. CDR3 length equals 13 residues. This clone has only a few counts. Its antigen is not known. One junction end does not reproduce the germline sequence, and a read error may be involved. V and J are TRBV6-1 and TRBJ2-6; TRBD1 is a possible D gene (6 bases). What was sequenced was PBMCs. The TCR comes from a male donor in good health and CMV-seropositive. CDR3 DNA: TGTGCCAGCAGCGAAGACAGGTTCAACGTCCTGACTTTC. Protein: CASSEDRFNVLTF.